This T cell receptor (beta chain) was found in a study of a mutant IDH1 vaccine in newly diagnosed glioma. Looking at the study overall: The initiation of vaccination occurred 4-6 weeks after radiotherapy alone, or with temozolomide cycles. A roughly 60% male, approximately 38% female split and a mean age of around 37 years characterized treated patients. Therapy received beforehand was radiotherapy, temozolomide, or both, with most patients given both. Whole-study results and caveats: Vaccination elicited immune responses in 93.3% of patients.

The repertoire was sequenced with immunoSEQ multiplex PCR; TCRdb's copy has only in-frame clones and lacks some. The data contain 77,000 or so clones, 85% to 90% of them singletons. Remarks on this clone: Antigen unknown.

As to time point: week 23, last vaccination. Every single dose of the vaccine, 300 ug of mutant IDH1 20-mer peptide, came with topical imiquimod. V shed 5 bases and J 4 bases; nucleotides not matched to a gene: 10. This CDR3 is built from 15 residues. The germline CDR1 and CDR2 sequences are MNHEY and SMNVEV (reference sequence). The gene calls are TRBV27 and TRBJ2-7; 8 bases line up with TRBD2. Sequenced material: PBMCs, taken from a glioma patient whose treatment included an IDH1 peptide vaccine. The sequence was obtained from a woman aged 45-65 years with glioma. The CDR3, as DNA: TGTGCCAGCAGTAGCCTACTAGCGGAACCTTACGAGCAGTACTTC. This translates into CASSSLLAEPYEQYF.